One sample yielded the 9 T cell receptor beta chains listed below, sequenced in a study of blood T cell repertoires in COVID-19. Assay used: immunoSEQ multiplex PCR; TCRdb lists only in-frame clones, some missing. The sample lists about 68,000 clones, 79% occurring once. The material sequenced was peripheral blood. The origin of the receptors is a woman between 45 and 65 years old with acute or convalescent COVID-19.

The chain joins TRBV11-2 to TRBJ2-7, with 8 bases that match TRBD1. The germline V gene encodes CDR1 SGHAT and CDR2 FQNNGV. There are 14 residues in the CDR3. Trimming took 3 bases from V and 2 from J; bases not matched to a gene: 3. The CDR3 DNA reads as TGTGCCAGCAGCTTCAGGACAGGGACCTACGAGCAGTACTTC. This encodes CASSFRTGTYEQYF.

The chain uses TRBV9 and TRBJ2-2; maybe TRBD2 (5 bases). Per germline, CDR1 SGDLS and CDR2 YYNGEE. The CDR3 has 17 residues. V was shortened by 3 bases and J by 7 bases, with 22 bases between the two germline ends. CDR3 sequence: CASSGQRLPEDGGELFF. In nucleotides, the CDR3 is TGTGCCAGCAGCGGGCAGCGGCTCCCAGAGGACGGCGGGGAGCTGTTTTTT.

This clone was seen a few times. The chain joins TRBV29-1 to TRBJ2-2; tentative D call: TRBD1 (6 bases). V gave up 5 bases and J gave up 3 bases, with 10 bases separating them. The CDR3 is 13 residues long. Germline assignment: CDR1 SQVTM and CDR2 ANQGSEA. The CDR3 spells CSVNRVDTGELFF. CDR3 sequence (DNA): TGCAGCGTTAACAGGGTGGACACCGGGGAGCTGTTTTTT.

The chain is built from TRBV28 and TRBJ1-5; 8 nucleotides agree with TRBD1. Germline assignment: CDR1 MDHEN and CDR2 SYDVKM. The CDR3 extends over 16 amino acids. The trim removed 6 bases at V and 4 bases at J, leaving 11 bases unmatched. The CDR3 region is CASRPPRTGINQPQHF. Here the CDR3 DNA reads TGTGCCAGCAGGCCGCCGAGGACAGGGATAAATCAGCCCCAGCATTTT.

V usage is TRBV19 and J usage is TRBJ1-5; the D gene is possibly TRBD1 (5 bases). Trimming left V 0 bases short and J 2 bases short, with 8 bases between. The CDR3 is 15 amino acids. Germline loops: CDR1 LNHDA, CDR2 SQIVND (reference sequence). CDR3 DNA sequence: TGTGCCAGTAGTATAGATGGGGGGGGCAATCAGCCCCAGCATTTT. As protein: CASSIDGGGNQPQHF.

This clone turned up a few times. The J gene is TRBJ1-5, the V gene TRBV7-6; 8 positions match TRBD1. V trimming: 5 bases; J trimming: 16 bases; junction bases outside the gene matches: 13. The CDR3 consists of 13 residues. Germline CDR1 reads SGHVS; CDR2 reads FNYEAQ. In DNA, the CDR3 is TGTGCCAGCAGCCGGGGGCCCGGGACAGGTCTTCATTTT. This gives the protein CASSRGPGTGLHF.

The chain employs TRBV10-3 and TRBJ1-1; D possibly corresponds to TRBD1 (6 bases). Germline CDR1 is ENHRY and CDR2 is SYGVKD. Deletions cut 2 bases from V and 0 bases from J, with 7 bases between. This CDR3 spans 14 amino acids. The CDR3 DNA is TGTGCCATCAGTGAGGGACAGCTGAACACTGAAGCTTTCTTT. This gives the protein CAISEGQLNTEAFF.

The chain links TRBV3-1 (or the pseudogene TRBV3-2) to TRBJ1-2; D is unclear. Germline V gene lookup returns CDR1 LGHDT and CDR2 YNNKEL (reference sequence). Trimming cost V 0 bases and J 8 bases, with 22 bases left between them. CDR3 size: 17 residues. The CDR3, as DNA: TGTGCCAGCAGCCAAGATTTTATAGCGACATCCCGTGAGGGCTACACCTTC. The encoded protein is CASSQDFIATSREGYTF.

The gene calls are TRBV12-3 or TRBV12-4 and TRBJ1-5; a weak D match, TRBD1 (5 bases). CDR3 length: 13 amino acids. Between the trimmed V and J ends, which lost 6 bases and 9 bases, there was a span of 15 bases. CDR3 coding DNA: TGTGCCAGCAGCGGACCACCTCAGGGGCCCCAGCATTTT. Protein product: CASSGPPQGPQHF.